This T cell receptor (beta chain) was obtained from a study of Ad26.COV2.S vaccination and SARS-CoV-2 variants. Study-wide background: Once or twice, 56 days apart, Ad26.COV2.S was delivered intramuscularly. The study, taken as a whole, reports: Compared with placebo recipients, vaccine recipients had higher spike-specific TCR breadth. TCR breadth and depth estimates may have understated total T cell responses.

The CDR3 sequence is 10 residues long. Trimming removed 7 bases from V and 6 bases from J, with 9 bases in between. CDR1 and CDR2 from the germline V gene are GTSNPN and SVGIG (reference sequence). Data came from immunoSEQ multiplex PCR; TCRdb stores just in-frame clones and leaves some out. The sample lists about 480,000 clones; approximately 90% were seen once. Treatment: around 19 received Ad26.COV2.S at low or high dose, single or two shots; several received placebo; per-sample allocation not given. Samples were taken on day 63 after the first vaccine or placebo injection. The sample holds a few counts of this clone. Its specificity is not known.

The J gene is TRBJ1-2, the V gene TRBV30; a possible D gene is TRBD1 (6 bases). Sequenced material: peripheral blood, taken in a trial of Ad26.COV2.S vaccine versus placebo. The receptor was isolated from a person between 18 and 59 years old who received the Ad26.COV2.S COVID-19 vaccine or a placebo. For the CDR3, the DNA is TGTGCCTCCGGACAGAATGGCTACACCTTC. Translation: CASGQNGYTF.